This T cell receptor beta chain was retrieved from a study of chemoradiotherapy in HPV16-positive cancers (dated by TCRdb to 2022 to 2024). About the study as a whole: Candidate HPV-specific T-cell clones and common TCR motifs were defined through functional T-cell assays on cells from two HPV16-positive patients. The study asked whether T-cell immunity to the HPV oncoproteins E6 and E7 changes during chemoradiotherapy and whether this immunity affects survival. The candidate HPV-specific TCRs and motifs were then tracked in TCR repertoires from 86 patients with HPV-related cancers. What the study reported, not specific to this receptor: In HPV16-positive patients, expansion of HPV-responsive T cells during chemoradiotherapy was associated with improved recurrence-free survival. Only two HPV16-positive patients were used to derive the functional definition of HPV-specific T cells, and the survival association was reported for HPV16-positive patients. Expansion of candidate HPV-specific clones and E7-related TCR motifs was observed in the tumor microenvironment during treatment, whereas no such expansion was observed for non-HPV-specific T cells.

As concerns this clone: What this receptor recognizes is not known. No clone much larger than this one lies a single base away; base qualities are absent.

The junction shows trimming of 0 bases on V and 0 bases on J, plus 3 bases between the germline ends. The CDR1 and CDR2 encoded by the germline V gene (reference sequence) are SGHNT and YYREEE. The CDR3 spans 14 residues, from the cysteine through the phenylalanine. The read is trimmed to its CDR3 DNA, 42 bases read in frame from base 1. Repertoires were sampled repeatedly over the course of chemoradiotherapy so that clonal expansion in the tumor microenvironment could be followed. Library generation was performed with the immunoSEQ multiplex PCR assay. The clones in this table, taken by TCRdb from immuneACCESS, are in-frame only. Not every clone is retained; where verified, under half of the shortfall comes from an unresolved V gene, and the cause of the rest is unknown. Counted in this sample were approximately 8,000 clones; roughly 80% of them appeared once. 2.5% to 3% of the sample goes to the ten largest clones.

Sequencing was performed on blood, taken from a patient who underwent chemoradiotherapy. The receptor's source is a human donor with HPV-associated anogenital cancer. The rearranged chain carries TRBV5-4 and TRBJ2-2, with the D gene not confidently named. The CDR3 sequence is CASSLEPNTGELFF. At the DNA level, the sequence is TGTGCCAGCAGCTTGGAACCGAACACCGGGGAGCTGTTTTTT.